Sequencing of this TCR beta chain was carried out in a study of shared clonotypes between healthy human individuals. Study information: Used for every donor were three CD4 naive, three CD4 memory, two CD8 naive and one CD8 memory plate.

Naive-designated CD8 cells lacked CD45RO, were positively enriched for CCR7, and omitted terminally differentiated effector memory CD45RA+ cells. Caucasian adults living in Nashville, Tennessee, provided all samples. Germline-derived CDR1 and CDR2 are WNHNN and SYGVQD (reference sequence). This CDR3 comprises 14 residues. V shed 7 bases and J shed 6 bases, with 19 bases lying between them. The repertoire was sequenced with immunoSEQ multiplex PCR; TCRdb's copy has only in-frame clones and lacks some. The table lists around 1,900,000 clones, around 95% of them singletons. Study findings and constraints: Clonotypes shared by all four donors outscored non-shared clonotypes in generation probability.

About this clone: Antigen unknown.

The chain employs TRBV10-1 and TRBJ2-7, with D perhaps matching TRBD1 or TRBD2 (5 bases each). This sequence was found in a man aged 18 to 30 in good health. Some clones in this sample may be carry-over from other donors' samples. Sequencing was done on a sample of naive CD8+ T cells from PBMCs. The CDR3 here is CASTQPGRCVEQYF. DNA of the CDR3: TGCGCCAGCACCCAGCCGGGACGGTGTGTCGAGCAGTACTTC.